The sequence of this T cell receptor (beta chain) was determined in a study of shared clonotypes between healthy human individuals. Germline V gives CDR1 SGHTA, CDR2 FQGNSA. Trimming removed 2 bases from V and 6 bases from J, with 11 bases in between. CDR3 length equals 14 residues. Concerning this clone: Antigen: not known.

Findings and limits, study-wide: Relative to memory subsets, naive subsets generally showed larger estimated richness. Clonotypes shared by all four donors outscored non-shared clonotypes in generation probability.

As processed by the authors: There were no quality scores in the junction-only immunoSEQ sequences, so filtering differed. Produced via immunoSEQ multiplex PCR; TCRdb's table is partial and in-frame only. The D gene and trimming were derived from the DNA, and the V and J assignments and clone size from that table. The profile shows a few million clones, about 92% of them singletons. The chain has TRBV7-2 and TRBJ1-5; D perhaps matches TRBD1 (6 bases). This TCR was sampled from a man younger than 35 in good health. The sample taken for sequencing was naive CD4+ T cells sorted from blood. Subset here: CD45RA+ positively selected. CDR3 sequence (DNA): TGTGCCAGCAGCTTAACAGGGACCGGTCAGCCCCAGCATTTT. It yields the protein CASSLTGTGQPQHF.